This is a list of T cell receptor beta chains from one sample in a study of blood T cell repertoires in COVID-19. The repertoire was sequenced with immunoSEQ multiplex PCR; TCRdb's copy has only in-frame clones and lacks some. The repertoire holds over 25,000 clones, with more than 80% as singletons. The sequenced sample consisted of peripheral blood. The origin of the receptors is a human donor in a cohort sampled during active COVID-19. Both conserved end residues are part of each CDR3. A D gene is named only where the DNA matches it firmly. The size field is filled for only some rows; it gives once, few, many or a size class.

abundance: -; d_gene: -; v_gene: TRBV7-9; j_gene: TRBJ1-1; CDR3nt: TGTGCCAGCAGCCCACGTACGACCGGGGAGGCTGAAGCTTTCTTT; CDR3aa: CASSPRTTGEAEAFF
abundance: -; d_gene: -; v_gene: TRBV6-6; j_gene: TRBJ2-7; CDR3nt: TGTGCCAGCAGCCCCCCTGACAGCCCAACCCTAAGGGAGCAGTACTTC; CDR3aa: CASSPPDSPTLREQYF
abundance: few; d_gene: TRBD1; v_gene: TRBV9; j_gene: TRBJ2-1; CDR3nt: TGTGCCAGCAGCGTAGATGGGGACAGGGGTCTTAACGAGCAGTTCTTC; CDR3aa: CASSVDGDRGLNEQFF
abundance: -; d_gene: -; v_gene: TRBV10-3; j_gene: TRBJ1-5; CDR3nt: TGTGCCATCAGTGTTGAGGGGGTCGGTCAGCCCCAGCATTTT; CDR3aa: CAISVEGVGQPQHF
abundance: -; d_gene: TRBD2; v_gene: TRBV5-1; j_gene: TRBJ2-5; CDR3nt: TGCGCCAGCAGCTTACTAGCGGGGACCGCAGAGACCCAGTACTTC; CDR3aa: CASSLLAGTAETQYF
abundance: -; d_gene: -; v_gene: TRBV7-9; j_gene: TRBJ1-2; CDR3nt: TGTGCCAGCAGCTTAATGGGTGCAGGGGAAGGCTACACCTTC; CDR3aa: CASSLMGAGEGYTF
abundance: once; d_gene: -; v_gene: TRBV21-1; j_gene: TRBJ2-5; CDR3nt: TGTGCCAGCATCCTGTTCCAAGAGACCCAGTACTTC; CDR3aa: CASILFQETQYF
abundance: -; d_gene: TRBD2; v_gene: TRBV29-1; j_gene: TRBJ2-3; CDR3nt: TGCAGCGCAACTCTAGCGGGAGGGTTCACAGATACGCAGTATTTT; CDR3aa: CSATLAGGFTDTQYF
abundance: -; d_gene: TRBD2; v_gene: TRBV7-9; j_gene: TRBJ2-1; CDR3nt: TGTGCCAGCAGCTTAGCTAGCGGGGGCTTAAAATGGCAGTTCTTC; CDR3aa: CASSLASGGLKWQFF
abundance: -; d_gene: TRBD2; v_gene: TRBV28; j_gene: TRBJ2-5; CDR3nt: TGTGCCAGCAGTCCCCTAGCGGGAGCGGCTGAGACCCAGTACTTC; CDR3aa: CASSPLAGAAETQYF
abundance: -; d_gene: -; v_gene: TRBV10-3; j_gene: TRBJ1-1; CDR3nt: TGTGCCATCAGTGAACTAAGCAATATGAACACTGAAGCTTTCTTT; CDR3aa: CAISELSNMNTEAFF
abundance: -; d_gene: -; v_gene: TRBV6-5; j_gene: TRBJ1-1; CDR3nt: TGTGCCAGCAGTTACTCGAAGTGGGCATCCGGCACTGAAGCTTTCTTT; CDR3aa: CASSYSKWASGTEAFF
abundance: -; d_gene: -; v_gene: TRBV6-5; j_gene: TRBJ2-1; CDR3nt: TGTGCCAGCAGTTACTCGGCAGCGGGCGGCGGGAATGAGCAGTTCTTC; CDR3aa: CASSYSAAGGGNEQFF
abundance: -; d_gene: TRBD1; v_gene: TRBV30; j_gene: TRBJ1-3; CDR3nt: TGTGCCTGGAAGGGGGCGGGTGGAAACACCATATATTTT; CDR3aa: CAWKGAGGNTIYF